A single T cell receptor (beta chain) is shown here with its context. Its antigen remains unidentified. The V end was cut by 1 base, the J end by 1 base, with 8 bases between. CDR3 length: 15 amino acids. Germline values: CDR1 SQVTM, CDR2 ANQGSEA. The sample is drawn from a study of CD8 T cell repertoires and HIV-1 epitope variants. Study-wide background: Separate wells received one of Twenty-five Gag or Nef variant peptides. Separate from the cultures, 1M uncultured T cells served as baseline. Controls were a CMV, EBV and flu pool, Ebola AY9, and no peptide. Autologous T cell-negative cells served as antigen-presenting cells in equal numbers.

TCRdb's copy holds only in-frame clones and misses some; the assay was immunoSEQ multiplex PCR. The table includes under 5,000 clones, about 65% detected once. The chain joins TRBV29-1 to TRBJ2-6, with a possible D match to TRBD2 (6 bases). The source of this sequence is a male donor with HIV. The sample consisted of cultured CD8+ T cells derived from PBMCs. The CDR3 sequence: CSVEVGGSGANVLTF. CDR3 nucleotides: TGCAGCGTTGAAGTGGGGGGATCTGGGGCCAACGTCCTGACTTTC.